This T cell receptor (beta chain) was captured by sequencing in a study of beta chain features in type 1 diabetes. The wider study: The samples had 100 million to 140 million sorted cells examined in all. Study-wide results and caveats: When Type 1 diabetes patients were examined, their TCRB CDR3s proved moderately but significantly shorter in all four CD4+ subsets. Possibly, sequencing cDNA over-represented cells that had high TCR expression levels. A possible short-template PCR bias applies equally to patients and controls.

Germline V gives CDR1 MNHNS, CDR2 SASEGT. The CDR3 covers 14 residues. Between the trimmed V and J ends, which lost 3 bases and 6 bases, there was a span of 13 bases. A word on this clone: Its target is not known.

It was via CD45RO/CCR7/CD25/CD127/CD95/CD27 that CD4+ naive, central memory, regulatory and stem cell-like memory cells were sorted. Every isolated RNA sample was fully reverse transcribed, so sequencing captured expressed TCRB transcripts. The table came from immunoSEQ multiplex PCR; TCRdb's copy has only in-frame clones and leaves some out. This table has 20,000 to 30,000 clones, under 50% appearing once. The sequence derives from a young man with type 1 diabetes. Sample: stem cell memory CD4+ T cells from blood. This chain links TRBV6-1 with TRBJ2-3; no firm D call. Here the CDR3 reads CASSEPPSADTQYF. CDR3 nucleotides: TGTGCCAGCAGTGAGCCCCCCTCTGCGGATACGCAGTATTTT.